These 13 T cell receptor beta chains were all obtained from the same sample, sequenced in a study of monozygotic twins with inflammatory bowel disease. TCRdb re-called the 5' RACE reads; every CDR3 protein appears as one record, without DNA. The sample has 400,000 to 500,000 distinct CDR3 sequences. The sequenced material came from blood. The receptors derive from a human donor with ulcerative colitis or Crohn's disease, or a healthy co-twin of an affected twin (not recorded which).

The J gene is TRBJ2-7, the V gene TRBV28; as DNA is missing, the TRBD2 call by TCRdb cannot be tested. CDR1 and CDR2 (germline): MDHEN, SYDVKM. The CDR3 totals 15 residues. The chain's CDR3 is CASRKTIAGGDEQYF.

The V gene is TRBV20-1, the J gene TRBJ2-7; TCRdb calls TRBD1, which cannot be checked without DNA. Germline V gene data show CDR1 as DFQATT and CDR2 as SNEGSKA (reference sequence). The CDR3 is 14 residues long. The CDR3 is CSARGQGARYEQYF.

J is TRBJ2-1 and V is TRBV15. From germline, CDR1 is LNHNV and CDR2 YYDKDF (reference sequence). This CDR3 is 15 amino acids long. Here the CDR3 reads CATSGGLFVADEQFF.

The chain couples TRBV20-1 to TRBJ2-7; the D gene TCRdb calls, TRBD1, cannot be checked with no DNA. This CDR3 is 14 amino acids long. Germline V gene sequence: CDR1 DFQATT, CDR2 SNEGSKA (reference sequence). The CDR3 loop reads CSARETGIEYEQYF.

The chain recombines TRBV6-1 with TRBJ2-3; with no DNA, the TCRdb D assignment of TRBD2 cannot be verified. In germline, CDR1 is MNHNS, CDR2 SASEGT. CDR3 size: 15 residues. CDR3 in amino acids: CASRNGRTYDNTQYF.

The genes are TRBV13 and TRBJ1-3. Germline loops: CDR1 PRHDT, CDR2 FYEKMQ (reference sequence). The CDR3 totals 15 residues. The CDR3 sequence is CASSLRGSPGNTIYF.

The chain has TRBV28 and TRBJ2-5; TCRdb selects TRBD2, and the lack of DNA leaves this call unchecked. The CDR3 extends over 17 amino acids. Germline V gene sequence: CDR1 MDHEN, CDR2 SYDVKM. CDR3 sequence reads: CASTRGTSGRFQETQYF. Complete variable domain (other parts from reference TRBV28 and TRBJ2-5): DVKVTQSSRYLVKRTGEKVFLECVQDMDHENMFWYRQDPGLGLRLIYFSYDVKMKEKGDIPEGYSVSREKKERFSLILESASTNQTSMYLCASTRGTSGRFQETQYFGPGTRLLVL.

The chain has TRBV30 and TRBJ2-1; TCRdb outputs TRBD1, but without DNA this stays unchecked. The length of the CDR3 is 15 residues. Germline V gene lookup returns CDR1 GTSNPN and CDR2 SVGIG (reference sequence). The chain's CDR3 is CAWRLQGSSRGEQFF.

The V call is TRBV29-1, the J call TRBJ1-1. Germline assignment: CDR1 SQVTM and CDR2 ANQGSEA. The CDR3 covers 15 residues. CDR3 protein: CSVEDGVFEKSEAFF.

The chain employs TRBV20-1 and TRBJ2-3; TCRdb indicates TRBD2, and absent DNA this call remains unverified. Germline assignment: CDR1 DFQATT and CDR2 SNEGSKA (reference sequence). The CDR3 sequence is 17 residues long. CDR3: CSTVDTLLADRTDTQYF.

The chain's CDR3 is CASRTDNTGELFF. J is TRBJ2-2 and V is TRBV5-1. This CDR3 is 13 amino acids long. From germline, CDR1 is SGHRS and CDR2 YFSETQ.

This rearrangement joins TRBV11-1 to TRBJ1-1; without DNA, the TCRdb call of TRBD1 cannot be checked. The CDR3 loop spans 14 amino acids. CDR1 SGHAT and CDR2 FQDESV come from the germline V gene (reference sequence). This CDR3 is CASSPLGGDTEAFF.

This chain uses TRBV29-1 with TRBJ1-1; TCRdb's D call of TRBD1 is untestable without DNA. CDR1 and CDR2 (germline): SQVTM, ANQGSEA. The CDR3 is 15 amino acids. Here the CDR3 reads CSVIRDRGRRTEAFF.